The next 15 T cell receptor beta chains were all read from a single sample in a study of blood T cell repertoires in COVID-19. The method was immunoSEQ multiplex PCR; TCRdb's version includes in-frame clones alone and lacks a portion of them. The sample yields hundreds of thousands of clones, around three quarters seen once. Sequencing was done on a sample of peripheral blood. Every receptor here comes from a woman aged 80 or older with acute or convalescent COVID-19.

The chain links TRBV7-9 to TRBJ1-2, with D perhaps TRBD1 (5 bases). Germline V gives CDR1 SEHNR, CDR2 FQNEAQ (reference sequence). The CDR3 has 13 amino acids. V was clipped by 5 bases and J by 6 bases, with 13 bases between them. The CDR3 DNA is TGTGCCAGCAGCCAACAGGATTTCCATGGCTACACCTTC. It encodes CASSQQDFHGYTF.

This chain connects TRBV5-1 to TRBJ2-7, with a possible D match to TRBD1 (6 bases). The CDR3 runs 15 residues. In germline, CDR1 is SGHRS, CDR2 YFSETQ. With 1 base removed from V and 3 bases from J, the gap between germline ends came to 14 bases. CDR3 sequence reads: CASSLTGGRGYEQYF. In DNA form, the CDR3 reads TGCGCCAGCAGCTTGACTGGAGGCAGGGGCTACGAGCAGTACTTC.

The CDR3 spells CASSVSTRGGRSTDTQYF. CDR3 in DNA: TGTGCCAGCAGCGTATCCACTAGGGGAGGGCGAAGCACAGATACGCAGTATTTT. The V gene is TRBV9, the J gene TRBJ2-3; 7 positions agree with TRBD2. The CDR3 is 18 amino acids. Germline CDR1 reads SGDLS; CDR2 reads YYNGEE. J was trimmed by 0 bases and V by 1 base; bases with no gene match: 11.

The V gene is TRBV12-3 or TRBV12-4, the J gene TRBJ1-1, with TRBD1 matching 8 bases. The trim removed 6 bases at V and 4 bases at J, leaving 4 bases unmatched. The length of the CDR3 is 13 residues. CDR3 in amino acids: CASRSGGFTEAFF. DNA of the CDR3: TGTGCCAGCAGGTCAGGGGGCTTCACTGAAGCTTTCTTT.

The chain recombines TRBV19 with TRBJ1-2; D perhaps matches TRBD1 (5 bases). The ends were cut back, 7 bases at V and 4 bases at J, with 13 bases in the middle. Germline CDR1 LNHDA, CDR2 SQIVND (reference sequence). The CDR3 contains 13 residues. As DNA, the CDR3 is TGTGCCAGTAATCCAGGGCCAACCTATGGCTACACCTTC. Translating gives CASNPGPTYGYTF.

The chain is built from TRBV3-1 (or the pseudogene TRBV3-2) and TRBJ1-6, with D hard to call. Per the germline V gene, CDR1 is LGHDT and CDR2 is YNNKEL (reference sequence). The CDR3 loop spans 12 amino acids. Trimming took 3 bases from V and 10 from J, leaving 7 bases between them. CDR3 nucleotide sequence: TGTGCCAGCAGCCAGTCGCGATCACCCCTCCACTTT. It specifies CASSQSRSPLHF.

The chain employs TRBV7-9 and TRBJ1-2; 11 bases match TRBD1. Germline loops: CDR1 SEHNR, CDR2 FQNEAQ (reference sequence). The CDR3 spans 14 residues. Unmatched junction bases numbered 5, after V lost 6 bases and J lost 5 bases. The CDR3 spells CASSQGQGAYGYTF. As DNA, the CDR3 is TGTGCCAGCAGTCAAGGACAGGGGGCTTATGGCTACACCTTC.

The chain uses TRBV11-2 and TRBJ1-4, with TRBD1 identical over 7 bases. Germline values: CDR1 SGHAT, CDR2 FQNNGV. The CDR3 extends over 15 amino acids. J was trimmed by 8 bases and V by 4 bases; bases with no gene match: 10. The CDR3, as DNA: TGTGCCAGCAGCTCCGGACAGGCCAGGAAGGAAAAACTGTTTTTT. Translating gives CASSSGQARKEKLFF.

The rearrangement joins TRBV5-1 to TRBJ1-1, with a weak D call TRBD1 (5 bases). The CDR3 spans 15 residues. From germline, CDR1 is SGHRS and CDR2 YFSETQ. V shed 0 bases and J shed 6 bases, with 15 bases lying between them. The chain's CDR3 is CASSLVGTKGAEAFF. DNA for the CDR3: TGCGCCAGCAGCTTGGTAGGCACCAAAGGGGCTGAAGCTTTCTTT.

The chain carries TRBV19 and TRBJ1-1, with D possibly being TRBD1 (5 bases). CDR3 length equals 14 residues. Germline V gene data show CDR1 as LNHDA and CDR2 as SQIVND (reference sequence). Trimming removed 7 bases from V and 3 bases from J, with 15 bases in between. The chain's CDR3 is CASNGAPRDTEAFF. CDR3 sequence (DNA): TGTGCCAGTAATGGGGCCCCAAGGGACACTGAAGCTTTCTTT. Full variable domain (rest looked up from reference TRBV19 and TRBJ1-1): DGGITQSPKYLFRKEGQNVTLSCEQNLNHDAMYWYRQDPGQGLRLIYYSQIVNDFQKGDIAEGYSVSREKKESFPLTVTSAQKNPTAFYLCASNGAPRDTEAFFGQGTRLTVV.

The J gene is TRBJ2-1, the V gene TRBV29-1, with D perhaps matching TRBD2 (6 bases). CDR3 length: 12 residues. Looked up from germline, CDR1 is SQVTM and CDR2 is ANQGSEA. Trimming took off 5 bases at V and 13 bases at J, with 18 bases between the two ends. The chain's CDR3 is CSVSRLGGSQFF. CDR3 DNA sequence: TGCAGCGTTTCACGCCTCGGGGGTTCCCAGTTCTTC.

This sequence joins TRBV18 and TRBJ2-7; D may be TRBD1 (6 bases). Between the trimmed V and J ends, which lost 3 bases and 3 bases, there was a span of 12 bases. Germline CDR1 reads KGHSH; CDR2 reads LQKENI. The CDR3 spans 14 residues. The chain's CDR3 is CASSPQGPHYEQYF. DNA of the CDR3: TGTGCCAGCTCACCTCAGGGGCCCCACTACGAGCAGTACTTC.

The chain employs TRBV4-2 and TRBJ2-2, with TRBD1 matching over 9 bases. Germline V CDR1 and CDR2: LGHNA, YNFKEQ. The length of the CDR3 is 15 residues. V was pared by 1 base and J by 3 bases, with 0 bases of the junction left unmatched. The CDR3 loop is CASSQGDRDTGELFF. In DNA form, the CDR3 reads TGTGCCAGCAGCCAAGGGGACAGGGACACCGGGGAGCTGTTTTTT.

The chain links TRBV6-7 to TRBJ1-4; 10 bases fit TRBD1. TRBV6-7 is noted as an ORF with a role that remains uncertain. CDR3 length: 20 amino acids. V dropped 2 bases and J dropped 0; count of bases not matched to a gene: 12. This chain's CDR3 is CASSYPPTGTGASTNEKLFF. The DNA for the CDR3 is TGTGCCAGCAGTTACCCCCCCACCGGGACAGGGGCTTCAACTAATGAAAAACTGTTTTTT.

This clone is a singleton in its sample. The V gene is TRBV19, the J gene TRBJ2-6; D call uncertain. Per the germline V gene, CDR1 is LNHDA and CDR2 is SQIVND (reference sequence). The CDR3 runs 15 residues. V shed 0 bases and J shed 0 bases, with 3 bases lying between them. The CDR3 DNA is TGTGCCAGTAGTATAGACAGCTCTGGGGCCAACGTCCTGACTTTC. This gives the protein CASSIDSSGANVLTF.